This note documents a single TCR beta chain sequence. The antigen is unknown. Expressed TCRB transcripts were sequenced after all isolated RNA was converted to cDNA. TCRdb's table, derived via immunoSEQ multiplex PCR, lists solely in-frame clones and lacks some. The table lists 120,000 to 150,000 clones, approximately 10% of them singletons. The data originate from a study of beta chain features in type 1 diabetes. Germline trimming cut 7 bases from V and 3 bases from J; bases unmatched to any gene: 7. The CDR3 spans 14 residues. The germline V gene has CDR1 SGHRS and CDR2 YFSETQ. General study results and limits: Type 1 diabetes patients had fewer VDJ junction insertions and more deletions.

Sequences were obtained from central memory CD4+ T cells from blood. V is TRBV5-1 and J is TRBJ2-3; 8 bases line up with TRBD1. This receptor was identified in a woman in her 40s in good health. The CDR3 loop is CASRTGGQTDTQYF. The CDR3 bases are TGCGCCAGCCGTACAGGGGGGCAGACAGATACGCAGTATTTT.